Detailed here is one TCR beta chain. The source of the sample is a study of control samples from healthy donors and cancer patients. The table came from immunoSEQ multiplex PCR; TCRdb's copy has only in-frame clones and leaves some out. The table includes approximately 100,000 clones, 88% detected once. The origin of this receptor is a young man in good health. Source material: blood.

The CDR3 protein is CASSWGSSFSGANVLTF. The CDR3 DNA is TGTGCCAGCAGCTGGGGCAGCTCGTTCTCTGGGGCCAACGTCCTGACTTTC. The rearrangement links TRBV7-9 to TRBJ2-6, with D perhaps matching TRBD1 (5 bases). V lost 4 bases and J 0 bases, leaving 13 bases between the germline ends. The V gene's germline CDR1 is SEHNR and CDR2 FQNEAQ (reference sequence). The CDR3 is 17 amino acids.